Given below is one T cell receptor (beta chain) in context. Its antigen is unidentified. The sample is drawn from a study of shared clonotypes between healthy human individuals. Whole-study findings and limits: Relative to memory subsets, naive subsets generally showed larger estimated richness.

The CDR3 runs 15 residues. Losses at the gene ends were 5 bases for V and 6 bases for J; bases not matched to a gene: 11. The V gene's germline CDR1 is MDHEN and CDR2 SYDVKM. Using immunoSEQ multiplex PCR, the repertoire was profiled, and TCRdb retains in-frame clones only, with some absent. In the table there are 2 million to 2.5 million clones, approximately 93% of which are singletons. J is TRBJ2-7 and V is TRBV28; 9 nucleotides line up with TRBD2. Source material: naive CD4+ T cells from PBMCs. Subset: CD45RA+ positively selected. This TCR came from a man between 18 and 29 years old in good health. Some clones in this sample may be carry-over from other donors' samples. The CDR3 loop reads CASSAAGGQSAEQYF. CDR3 DNA sequence: TGTGCCAGCAGTGCCGCGGGAGGGCAATCCGCCGAGCAGTACTTC.